These 2 T cell receptor beta chains came from one sample sequenced in a study of blood T cell repertoires in COVID-19. The protocol was immunoSEQ multiplex PCR, while the TCRdb copy is restricted to in-frame clones and leaves out a portion. The data show about 120,000 clones, approximately 80% seen once. The sequencing input was peripheral blood. These receptors originate from an elderly woman with acute or convalescent COVID-19.

This rearrangement joins TRBV5-1 to TRBJ1-3; perhaps TRBD1 as D (6 bases). The CDR3 totals 14 residues. Germline CDR1 SGHRS, CDR2 YFSETQ. Between the trimmed V and J ends, which lost 1 base and 3 bases, there was a span of 8 bases. CDR3 in DNA: TGCGCCAGCAGCTTGAACAGGGATGGAAACACCATATATTTT. It codes for CASSLNRDGNTIYF.

This clone was seen a few times. The J gene is TRBJ2-1, the V gene TRBV7-3; 7 positions agree with TRBD1. From germline, CDR1 is SGHTA and CDR2 FQGTGA. CDR3 length: 11 amino acids. J gave up 16 bases and V 5 bases, and 8 bases lay outside the gene matches. This CDR3 reads CASSRLGGEFF. DNA of the CDR3: TGTGCCAGCAGCCGCCTAGGGGGCGAATTCTTC.